This entry lists 15 T cell receptor beta chains sequenced from one sample in a study of T cell responses to AZD1222 COVID-19 vaccine. The data were produced by immunoSEQ multiplex PCR, yet TCRdb's version contains in-frame clones alone and is incomplete. The table includes 150,000 to 200,000 clones, 90% to 95% detected once. The sequencing here drew on peripheral blood, taken on day 0 of AZD1222 vaccination. The receptor set was obtained from an adult in good health.

The chain has TRBV9 and TRBJ1-3; D gene unclear. The CDR3 is 12 amino acids. Trimming removed 0 bases at V and 4 bases at J, with 2 bases between. Germline CDR1 is SGDLS and CDR2 is YYNGEE. CDR3 coding DNA: TGTGCCAGCAGCGTAGAGGGAAACACCATATATTTT. It yields the protein CASSVEGNTIYF.

The chain is built from TRBV19 and TRBJ1-1; TRBD1 aligns across 7 bases. The CDR3 sequence is 16 residues long. V dropped 5 bases and J dropped 6; count of bases not matched to a gene: 15. Germline lookup yields CDR1 LNHDA and CDR2 SQIVND (reference sequence). The CDR3 is CASSPHSTGRGPEAFF. The DNA of the CDR3 is TGTGCCAGTAGTCCACACTCGACAGGGCGAGGGCCTGAAGCTTTCTTT. Full variable domain (missing parts from reference TRBV19 and TRBJ1-1): DGGITQSPKYLFRKEGQNVTLSCEQNLNHDAMYWYRQDPGQGLRLIYYSQIVNDFQKGDIAEGYSVSREKKESFPLTVTSAQKNPTAFYLCASSPHSTGRGPEAFFGQGTRLTVV.

The genes are TRBV7-3 and TRBJ2-7; D is possibly TRBD1 (5 bases). The germline V gene encodes CDR1 SGHTA and CDR2 FQGTGA. The CDR3 is 14 amino acids. The V and J ends lost 2 bases and 5 bases respectively, with 13 bases between them. The CDR3 region is CASSLGQGLDEQYF. CDR3 DNA: TGTGCCAGCAGCTTAGGGCAGGGTCTCGACGAGCAGTACTTC.

This clone was seen a single time. This sequence joins TRBV28 and TRBJ2-7; possible D gene TRBD2, 6 bases. V was shortened by 5 bases and J by 2 bases, with 13 bases between the two germline ends. The CDR3 loop spans 14 amino acids. Per germline, CDR1 MDHEN and CDR2 SYDVKM. The CDR3 sequence is CASSPPTGAYEQYF. For the CDR3, the DNA is TGTGCCAGCAGTCCGCCCACGGGGGCCTACGAGCAGTACTTC.

The rearrangement joins TRBV2 to TRBJ2-3, with 10 bases that match TRBD2. The V segment lost 7 bases and the J segment 1 base; nucleotides outside the gene matches: 5. Germline-derived CDR1 and CDR2 are SNHLY and FYNNEI. This CDR3 contains 15 residues. CDR3 coding DNA: TGTGCCAGCATGTATCTAGCGGGAGGCACAGATACGCAGTATTTT. Its protein is CASMYLAGGTDTQYF.

The V call is TRBV3-1 (or the pseudogene TRBV3-2), the J call TRBJ2-1; no firm D call. This CDR3 is 15 amino acids long. The V end was cut by 3 bases, the J end by 2 bases, with 11 bases between. CDR1 is LGHDT, CDR2 YNNKEL, per germline (reference sequence). CDR3 region: CASSQGAGAYNEQFF. The CDR3 DNA reads as TGTGCCAGCAGCCAGGGCGCCGGCGCCTACAATGAGCAGTTCTTC.

The V and J genes are TRBV27 and TRBJ1-1; D gene ambiguous. This CDR3 comprises 12 residues. Between the trimmed V and J ends, which lost 10 bases and 11 bases, there was a span of 20 bases. CDR1 and CDR2 (germline): MNHEY, SMNVEV (reference sequence). This CDR3 is CATFAPGREAFF. Here the CDR3 DNA reads TGTGCCACTTTCGCTCCGGGAAGAGAGGCTTTCTTT.

The chain recombines TRBV6-5 with TRBJ1-4, with D possibly TRBD1 on 5 matching bases. The CDR3 extends over 14 amino acids. In germline, CDR1 is MNHEY, CDR2 SVGAGI. Trimming left V 6 bases short and J 3 bases short, with 11 bases between. This CDR3 reads CASRRGWANEKLFF. The CDR3 DNA sequence: TGTGCCAGCAGAAGGGGTTGGGCTAATGAAAAACTGTTTTTT.

This chain connects TRBV28 to TRBJ2-1; D possibly corresponds to TRBD1 (6 bases). Between the trimmed V and J ends, which lost 6 bases and 0 bases, there was a span of 15 bases. The CDR3 is 16 residues long. Germline-derived CDR1 and CDR2 are MDHEN and SYDVKM. CDR3: CASSSRTAPSYNEQFF. The CDR3, as DNA: TGTGCCAGCAGCTCCCGGACAGCCCCCTCCTACAATGAGCAGTTCTTC.

The CDR3 spells CAWSAGRNEKLFF. The CDR3 nucleotides read TGTGCCTGGAGTGCGGGTCGGAATGAAAAACTGTTTTTT. V and J are TRBV30 and TRBJ1-4; D uncertain. Germline V gene data show CDR1 as GTSNPN and CDR2 as SVGIG (reference sequence). CDR3 length equals 13 residues. The germline V and J ends were trimmed by 1 base and 5 bases, with 8 bases remaining between them.

CDR3 in amino acids: CASSYREVWGTQHF. In DNA, the CDR3 is TGTGCCAGCAGTTATAGAGAGGTGTGGGGTACCCAGCATTTT. The J gene is TRBJ1-5, the V gene TRBV6-2 or TRBV6-3; D not resolved. V was cut by 3 bases and J by 11 bases, with 17 bases left in between. CDR1 and CDR2 (germline): MNHEY, SVGEGT. This CDR3 spans 14 amino acids.

V is TRBV7-8 and J is TRBJ1-1, with D possibly TRBD1 on 5 matching bases. Germline V gene lookup returns CDR1 SGHVS and CDR2 FQNEAQ. The CDR3 sequence is 14 residues long. V dropped 0 bases and J dropped 11 bases, with 16 bases sitting between them. The CDR3 is CASSLAPGEGWAFF. In DNA, the CDR3 is TGTGCCAGCAGCTTAGCCCCCGGGGAGGGGTGGGCTTTCTTT.

This rearrangement joins TRBV13 to TRBJ1-6, with D uncertain. Germline V gene data show CDR1 as PRHDT and CDR2 as FYEKMQ (reference sequence). The CDR3 spans 17 residues. Deletions cut 5 bases from V and 0 bases from J, with 14 bases between. CDR3 DNA sequence: TGTGCCAGCAGCCCCCGCTCCGGGGTCTCCTATAATTCACCCCTCCACTTT. This sequence encodes CASSPRSGVSYNSPLHF.

The chain couples TRBV7-8 to TRBJ1-1; unclear D gene. The CDR3 loop spans 15 amino acids. V was cut by 5 bases and J by 4 bases, with 17 bases left in between. Germline loops: CDR1 SGHVS, CDR2 FQNEAQ. CDR3 sequence (DNA): TGTGCCAGCAGCCCTCGGGCCCGTGGGTCCACTGAAGCTTTCTTT. Protein: CASSPRARGSTEAFF.

The CDR3 here is CASSSRLEQNTGELFF. The DNA of the CDR3 is TGTGCCAGCAGTTCCCGACTAGAGCAGAACACCGGGGAGCTGTTTTTT. The genes are TRBV27 and TRBJ2-2; weak D call: TRBD2 (6 bases). The CDR3 has 16 amino acids. CDR1 MNHEY and CDR2 SMNVEV come from the germline V gene (reference sequence). V lost 4 bases and J 1 base, leaving 13 bases between the germline ends.